The rows below give T cell receptor beta chains drawn from one sample of a study of post-analysis software for immune sequencing data. TCRdb reprocessed the PCR reads via MiXCR and lists one record per CDR3 protein. The table has hundreds of thousands of distinct CDR3 sequences, over 35% seen once; the top ten hold 9.5% to 13%. The sequencing sample was made of blood. Every receptor here comes from a girl between 10 and 17 years old with multiple sclerosis. CDR3s include the opening cysteine and the closing phenylalanine or tryptophan.

V: TRBV20-1; J: TRBJ2-1; CDR3: CSVGAGGDNEQFF
V: TRBV12-3/TRBV12-4; J: TRBJ2-7; CDR3: CASSPWTSGIRYF
V: TRBV7-9; J: TRBJ2-5; CDR3: CASSLAINRGETQYF
V: TRBV20-1; J: TRBJ2-1; CDR3: CSAYRPGQGNEQFF
V: TRBV2; J: TRBJ1-2; CDR3: CASRAQGIYGYTF
V: TRBV5-4; J: TRBJ2-3; CDR3: CASSTRQNTDTQYF
V: TRBV20-1; J: TRBJ2-3; CDR3: CSAIRDRASTDTQYF
V: TRBV7-9; J: TRBJ2-7; CDR3: CASSPAGEYEQYF
V: TRBV11-2; J: TRBJ2-1; CDR3: CASSFEDIGSYNEQFF
V: TRBV9; J: TRBJ1-6; CDR3: CASSVEAYNSPLHF
V: TRBV10-3; J: TRBJ2-3; CDR3: CAIRGQRTDTQYF
V: TRBV6-6; J: TRBJ2-7; CDR3: CATTQEGGSSYEQYF
V: TRBV29-1; J: TRBJ1-6; CDR3: CSVGDSNNSPLHF
V: TRBV18; J: TRBJ1-5; CDR3: CASSPSVMIQPQHF
V: TRBV5-6; J: TRBJ1-1; CDR3: CASSLVAGAEAFF
V: TRBV5-1; J: TRBJ1-1; CDR3: CASSLGIQGFTEAFF
V: TRBV6-5; J: TRBJ1-5; CDR3: CASSADWSNQLQHF
V: TRBV28; J: TRBJ2-1; CDR3: CASIPDTNDNEQFF
V: TRBV7-9; J: TRBJ1-1; CDR3: CASSLADGISYTEAFF
V: TRBV28; J: TRBJ2-5; CDR3: CASSTSTFLETQYF
V: TRBV28; J: TRBJ2-7; CDR3: CASRLGTSGSYNEQYF
V: TRBV2; J: TRBJ1-6; CDR3: CASSEFSPLHF
V: TRBV10-3; J: TRBJ2-7; CDR3: CAISSLAGVGYEQYF
V: TRBV12-3/TRBV12-4; J: NA; CDR3: CASSLGASEGETQYF
V: TRBV13; J: TRBJ2-1; CDR3: CASSSGVAGAYNEQFF
V: TRBV7-9; J: TRBJ2-7; CDR3: CASSLRDREYEQYF
V: TRBV18; J: TRBJ2-5; CDR3: CASSPSQETQYF
V: TRBV20-1; J: TRBJ2-3; CDR3: CSAPRGAGPTDTQYF
V: TRBV7-9; J: TRBJ2-4; CDR3: CASSIAKNIQYF
V: TRBV6-5; J: TRBJ2-3; CDR3: CASTPSLAVGDTQYF
V: TRBV29-1; J: TRBJ2-7; CDR3: CSAPRGDGYYEQYF